This TCR beta chain was observed in a study of CD8 T cell repertoires and HIV-1 epitope variants. About the study: T cells were stimulated with Twenty-five Gag and Nef peptides separately. Autologous T cell-negative cells served as antigen-presenting cells in equal numbers.

In its sample, this clone ranks as medium-sized (0.01 to 0.1%). Its antigen is currently unknown. TCR beta CDR3 was sequenced at survey depth on immunoSEQ. The data were produced by immunoSEQ multiplex PCR, yet TCRdb's version contains in-frame clones alone and is incomplete. The sample lists thousands of clones; roughly 60% were seen once. The receptor was derived from a male donor with HIV. Sequencing was performed on cultured CD8+ T cells derived from PBMCs.

CDR3 sequence: CASLQGGEQFF. CDR3 DNA: TGTGCCAGCTTACAGGGAGGTGAGCAGTTCTTC. The chain links TRBV7-9 to TRBJ2-1; perhaps D is TRBD1 or TRBD2 (6 bases each). Germline assignment: CDR1 SEHNR and CDR2 FQNEAQ (reference sequence). The CDR3 sequence is 11 residues long. V gave up 8 bases and J gave up 9 bases, with 11 bases separating them.